This paragraph reports one T cell receptor beta chain. The data were taken from a study of Ad26.COV2.S vaccination and SARS-CoV-2 variants. Overall study: Ad26.COV2.S shots went into the muscle once or twice, 56 days apart.

Profiling relied on immunoSEQ multiplex PCR, and the TCRdb table lists in-frame clones only, not all of them. The repertoire holds around 400,000 clones, with around four fifths as singletons. V was cut by 5 bases and J by 10 bases, with 14 bases left in between. The CDR3 covers 11 residues. From germline, CDR1 is GTSNPN and CDR2 SVGIG (reference sequence). Sample treatment: around 19 received Ad26.COV2.S at low or high dose, single or two shots; about five received placebo; per-sample allocation not given. Day 63 after the first vaccine or placebo injection was the time point for sampling. V usage is TRBV30 and J usage is TRBJ1-2; D is possibly TRBD1 (5 bases). The source of this sequence is a person between 18 and 65 years old who received the Ad26.COV2.S COVID-19 vaccine or a placebo. The sequencing used peripheral blood, collected in a trial of Ad26.COV2.S vaccine versus placebo. The CDR3 coding sequence is TGTGCCTGGGCCAGAAGGGGAGACTACACCTTC. Translation gives CAWARRGDYTF.